Listed here are 3 T cell receptor beta chains from one sample, sequenced in a study of early T cells in non-severe SARS-CoV-2 infection. MiXCR, run by TCRdb on the 5' RACE reads, gives a single entry per CDR3 protein. The data show more than 20,000 distinct CDR3 sequences, 4.4% seen once. Source material: whole blood. The receptor source for this set is an adult who was a healthcare worker with PCR-confirmed SARS-CoV-2 infection or an uninfected control (not recorded which).

This clonotype occurred a few times. The junction shows a germline mismatch at one end, possibly a read error. The gene calls are TRBV29-1 and TRBJ1-2, with D perhaps TRBD1 (6 bases). The CDR3 length is 13 residues. Germline V CDR1 and CDR2: SQVTM, ANQGSEA. The CDR3 DNA reads as TGCAGCGTTGACGACAGGACTAACTATGACTACACCTTC. This sequence encodes CSVDDRTNYDYTF.

There are many counts of this clonotype. This chain uses TRBV5-1 with TRBJ2-2; either TRBD1 or TRBD2 may fit D (5 bases each). The V gene lost 1 base and the J gene lost 0 bases, with 10 bases spanning the gap. Germline CDR1 reads SGHRS; CDR2 reads YFSETQ. The CDR3 spans 16 residues. The CDR3: CASSLSGAANTGELFF. The CDR3 nucleotides read TGCGCCAGCAGCTTGTCCGGGGCCGCGAACACCGGGGAGCTGTTTTTT.

Many counts were recorded for this clonotype. This chain links TRBV6-1 with TRBJ2-6, with 7 bases aligning to TRBD1. From germline, CDR1 is MNHNS and CDR2 SASEGT. This CDR3 region has 15 residues. J gave up 4 bases and V 4 bases, and 4 bases lay outside the gene matches. The CDR3 nucleotides read TGTGCCAGCAGTGGAGGGGGCTCAGGGGCCAACGTCCTGACTTTC. Translating it yields CASSGGGSGANVLTF.